The 21 T cell receptor beta chains listed next were all sequenced from one sample in a study of identical twins. Using its own MiXCR run on the 5' RACE reads, TCRdb lists one record per CDR3 protein. The data contain 350,000 to 600,000 distinct CDR3 sequences, 13% to 15% of them singletons. The data also belong to a second study, concerning yellow fever vaccine responses in identical twins.

Sequenced input: CD4+ T cells sorted from blood. All receptors come from a woman aged 18-29 years in good health.

This clonotype appeared a few times. The chain couples TRBV12-3 or TRBV12-4 to TRBJ1-2; D unclear. V was cut by 3 bases and J by 4 bases, with 12 bases left in between. This CDR3 spans 14 amino acids. This CDR3 reads CASSLSRPFYGYTF. CDR3 in DNA: TGTGCCAGCAGTTTGAGTCGCCCCTTCTATGGCTACACCTTC.

The rearrangement links TRBV6-5 to TRBJ1-2, with TRBD1 matching over 7 bases. CDR3 size: 16 residues. V dropped 0 bases and J dropped 8; count of bases not matched to a gene: 12. The germline V gene encodes CDR1 MNHEY and CDR2 SVGAGI. The CDR3 DNA is TGTGCCAGCAGTTACTCGGGACAGAAGGGTTTAAACGGCTACACCTTC. The encoded protein is CASSYSGQKGLNGYTF.

Only one count was recorded for this clonotype. The chain recombines TRBV20-1 with TRBJ2-4; TRBD2 aligns across 9 bases. The CDR3 sequence is 17 residues long. The junction had 8 bases not matched to a gene; V was cut back by 2 bases and J by 0 bases. CDR1 DFQATT and CDR2 SNEGSKA come from the germline V gene (reference sequence). CDR3 nucleotide sequence: TGCAGTGCTAGATCCCTAGCGGGGACTTTAGCCAAAAACATTCAGTACTTC. The encoded protein is CSARSLAGTLAKNIQYF.

The gene calls are TRBV5-5 and TRBJ2-1; 12 nucleotides align to TRBD2. Trimming cost V 2 bases and J 8 bases; bases outside gene matches: 5. The CDR3 extends over 15 amino acids. CDR1 SGHKS and CDR2 YYEKEE come from the germline V gene (reference sequence). The DNA of the CDR3 is TGTGCCAGCAGCTTAGAGGGACTAGCGGGCCATGAGCAGTTCTTC. This gives the protein CASSLEGLAGHEQFF.

The V gene is TRBV2, the J gene TRBJ2-2; 8 positions agree with TRBD2. The CDR3 consists of 16 residues. Germline V gives CDR1 SNHLY, CDR2 FYNNEI. Germline trimming cut 2 bases from V and 5 bases from J; bases unmatched to any gene: 7. Here the CDR3 reads CASSERGGAGTGELFF. The CDR3 DNA reads TGTGCCAGCAGTGAACGGGGGGGCGCTGGGACCGGGGAGCTGTTTTTT. Supplemented by reference TRBV2 and TRBJ2-2, the full variable domain reads EPEVTQTPSHQVTQMGQEVILRCVPISNHLYFYWYRQILGQKVEFLVSFYNNEISEKSEIFDDQFSVERPDGSNFTLKIRSTKLEDSAMYFCASSERGGAGTGELFFGEGSRLTVL.

The rearrangement links TRBV12-3 or TRBV12-4 to TRBJ2-4, with D possibly being TRBD2 (6 bases). The V end lost 6 bases, the J end lost 6 bases, and 12 bases lay between the germline ends. The CDR3 extends over 13 amino acids. The CDR3 region is CASSLAGSNIQYF. In DNA form, the CDR3 reads TGTGCCAGCAGCCTGGCGGGGTCAAACATTCAGTACTTC.

This clonotype was recorded a few times. This rearrangement joins TRBV11-3 to TRBJ2-1, with TRBD2 matching over 7 bases. V lost 1 base, J lost 6 bases, and 3 bases stayed unmatched. In germline, CDR1 is SGHNT, CDR2 YENEEA. The CDR3 runs to 14 residues. The CDR3 loop is CASSLGEGFNEQFF. The CDR3 nucleotides read TGTGCCAGCAGCTTAGGGGAGGGATTCAATGAGCAGTTCTTC. The complete variable domain, with remaining parts taken from reference TRBV11-3 and TRBJ2-1, reads EAGVVQSPRYKIIEKKQPVAFWCNPISGHNTLYWYLQNLGQGPELLIRYENEEAVDDSQLPKDRFSAERLKGVDSTLKIQPAELGDSAVYLCASSLGEGFNEQFFGPGTRLTVL.

The sample holds a few counts of this clonotype. This rearrangement joins TRBV20-1 to TRBJ2-7; 9 bases agree with TRBD1. CDR1 DFQATT and CDR2 SNEGSKA come from the germline V gene (reference sequence). The CDR3 has 18 amino acids. V trimming: 6 bases; J trimming: 3 bases; junction bases outside the gene matches: 21. The chain's CDR3 is CSALPRDRAVIKDYEQYF. The CDR3 region has the DNA TGCAGTGCCCTTCCCCGGGACAGGGCCGTTATTAAGGACTACGAGCAGTACTTC.

The chain couples TRBV2 to TRBJ1-6, with TRBD1 matching 7 bases. Germline V gene lookup returns CDR1 SNHLY and CDR2 FYNNEI. This CDR3 region has 13 residues. Trimming removed 8 bases from V and 10 bases from J; junction bases left unmatched: 8. In nucleotides, the CDR3 is TGTGCCAGCGGATACAGGGGCGGATCACCCCTCCACTTT. It translates to CASGYRGGSPLHF.

The chain joins TRBV6-2 or TRBV6-3 to TRBJ1-1; 10 bases match TRBD1. This CDR3 is built from 17 residues. Germline lookup yields CDR1 MNHEY and CDR2 SVGEGT. J was trimmed by 0 bases and V by 3 bases; bases with no gene match: 7. The CDR3 loop reads CASSYHRDRGLNTEAFF. CDR3 nucleotides: TGTGCCAGCAGTTATCACCGGGACAGGGGTTTGAACACTGAAGCTTTCTTT.

The genes are TRBV19 and TRBJ2-1, with D unclear. Between the trimmed V and J ends, which lost 2 bases and 1 base, there was a span of 12 bases. Germline CDR1 reads LNHDA; CDR2 reads SQIVND (reference sequence). This CDR3 comprises 16 residues. CDR3: CASSIRMSLSYNEQFF. In DNA form, the CDR3 reads TGTGCCAGTAGTATACGGATGTCGCTATCCTACAATGAGCAGTTCTTC.

This clonotype was detected only once. The chain couples TRBV20-1 to TRBJ2-1, with 13 nucleotides matching TRBD2. CDR1 DFQATT and CDR2 SNEGSKA come from the germline V gene (reference sequence). V gave up 5 bases and J gave up 4 bases; unmatched junction bases: 8. This CDR3 region has 16 residues. DNA of the CDR3: TGCAGTGCTGGAAGACTAGCGGGAGGACAGTACAATGAGCAGTTCTTC. Its translation: CSAGRLAGGQYNEQFF.

This chain uses TRBV24-1 with TRBJ2-1; D uncertain. The CDR3 has 15 residues. Germline V gene lookup returns CDR1 KGHDR and CDR2 SFDVKD. V dropped 1 base and J dropped 1 base, with 7 bases sitting between them. The CDR3 DNA follows: TGTGCCACCAGTGATTTAGTCGGATCCTACAATGAGCAGTTCTTC. Encoded protein: CATSDLVGSYNEQFF.

V gene TRBV20-1 combines with J gene TRBJ1-1; no definite D call. V shed 2 bases and J shed 7 bases, with 20 bases lying between them. Germline V CDR1 and CDR2: DFQATT, SNEGSKA (reference sequence). CDR3 length: 15 residues. The CDR3 region is CSARIGSTTPREAFF. DNA for the CDR3: TGCAGTGCTAGAATTGGGAGTACTACTCCTCGTGAAGCTTTCTTT.

This clonotype was picked up a small number of times. The rearrangement uses TRBV4-3 and TRBJ2-1; 8 bases are shared with TRBD1. V trimming: 1 base; J trimming: 9 bases; junction bases outside the gene matches: 8. Germline CDR1 is LGHNA and CDR2 is YSLEER. The length of the CDR3 is 15 residues. The CDR3 loop reads CASSQVSGQGSEQFF. CDR3 in DNA: TGCGCCAGCAGCCAAGTCTCCGGACAGGGAAGTGAGCAGTTCTTC.

V gene TRBV24-1 combines with J gene TRBJ2-2; 7 bases are shared with TRBD1. The V gene's germline CDR1 is KGHDR and CDR2 SFDVKD. The CDR3 is 16 residues long. V was pared by 1 base and J by 1 base, with 2 bases of the junction left unmatched. As DNA, the CDR3 is TGTGCCACCAGTGATTTCCGACAGGGGAACACCGGGGAGCTGTTTTTT. Protein sequence: CATSDFRQGNTGELFF.

This clonotype has just a few counts. The chain combines TRBV28 with TRBJ1-2; D may be TRBD1 (5 bases). V shed 6 bases and J shed 3 bases, with 23 bases lying between them. The CDR3 consists of 17 residues. The germline gives CDR1 MDHEN, CDR2 SYDVKM. CDR3 sequence reads: CASSPLEGQGSYYGYTF. The CDR3, as DNA: TGTGCCAGCAGCCCATTAGAAGGACAAGGGAGCTACTATGGCTACACCTTC.

Ten or more counts support this clonotype. This rearrangement joins TRBV5-6 to TRBJ2-7; tentative D call: TRBD2 (6 bases). Trimming took off 1 base at V and 5 bases at J, with 10 bases between the two ends. The germline CDR1 and CDR2 sequences are SGHDT and YYEEEE. The CDR3 has 13 amino acids. The CDR3 DNA sequence: TGTGCCAGCAGCTTGTGGGGCGGGAACGAGCAGTACTTC. Its protein is CASSLWGGNEQYF. The variable domain in full, with the rest retrieved from reference TRBV5-6 and TRBJ2-7, is DAGVTQSPTHLIKTRGQQVTLRCSPKSGHDTVSWYQQALGQGPQFIFQYYEEEERQRGNFPDRFSGHQFPNYSSELNVNALLLGDSALYLCASSLWGGNEQYFGPGTRLTVT.

Only a few counts were recorded for this clonotype. V gene TRBV6-1 combines with J gene TRBJ1-4; unclear D gene. The germline V gene encodes CDR1 MNHNS and CDR2 SASEGT. V was cut by 10 bases and J by 7 bases, with 25 bases left in between. The CDR3 consists of 16 residues. The CDR3 is CATRPGLTSRSEKLFF. CDR3 DNA: TGTGCCACAAGACCGGGCCTAACTTCTAGGAGTGAAAAACTGTTTTTT.

This clonotype was seen a handful of times. V gene TRBV6-1 combines with J gene TRBJ2-7, with D perhaps TRBD1 or TRBD2 (5 bases each). This CDR3 has 14 amino acids. V gave up 3 bases and J gave up 2 bases, with 11 bases separating them. Per the germline V gene, CDR1 is MNHNS and CDR2 is SASEGT. The CDR3 spells CASSDRDGAYEQYF. The DNA for the CDR3 is TGTGCCAGCAGTGACCGGGACGGCGCCTACGAGCAGTACTTC.

This chain connects TRBV11-1 to TRBJ2-5, with D possibly matching TRBD1 (6 bases). This CDR3 has 18 amino acids. V gave up 4 bases and J gave up 2 bases, with 23 bases separating them. Per germline, CDR1 SGHAT and CDR2 FQDESV (reference sequence). CDR3 DNA: TGTGCCAGCAGCTCCAAGTTGGGGGCCCGCGTACTACAAGAGACCCAGTACTTC. It specifies CASSSKLGARVLQETQYF.